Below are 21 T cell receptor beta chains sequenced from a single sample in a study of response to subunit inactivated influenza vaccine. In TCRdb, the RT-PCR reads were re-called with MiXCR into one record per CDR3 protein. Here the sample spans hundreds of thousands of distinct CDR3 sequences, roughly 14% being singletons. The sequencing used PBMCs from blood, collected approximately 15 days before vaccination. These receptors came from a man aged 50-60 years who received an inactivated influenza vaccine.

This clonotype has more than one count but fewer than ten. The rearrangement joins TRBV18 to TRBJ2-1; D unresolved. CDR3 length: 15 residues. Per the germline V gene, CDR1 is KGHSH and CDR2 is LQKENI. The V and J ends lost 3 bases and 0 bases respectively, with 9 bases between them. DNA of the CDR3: TGTGCCAGCTCACCGAGCGTGAGCTCCTACAATGAGCAGTTCTTC. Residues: CASSPSVSSYNEQFF.

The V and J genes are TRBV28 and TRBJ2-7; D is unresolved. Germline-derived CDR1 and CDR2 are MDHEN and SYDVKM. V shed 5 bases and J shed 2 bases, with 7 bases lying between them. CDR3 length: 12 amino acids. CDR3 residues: CASSTSAYEQYF. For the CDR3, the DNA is TGTGCCAGCAGTACAAGCGCCTACGAGCAGTACTTC.

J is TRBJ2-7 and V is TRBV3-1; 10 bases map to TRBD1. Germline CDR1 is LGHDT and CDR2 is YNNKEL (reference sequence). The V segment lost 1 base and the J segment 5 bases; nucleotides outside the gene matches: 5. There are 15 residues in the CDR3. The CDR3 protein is CASSQAPGTGDEQYF. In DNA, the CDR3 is TGTGCCAGCAGCCAAGCCCCCGGGACAGGGGACGAGCAGTACTTC.

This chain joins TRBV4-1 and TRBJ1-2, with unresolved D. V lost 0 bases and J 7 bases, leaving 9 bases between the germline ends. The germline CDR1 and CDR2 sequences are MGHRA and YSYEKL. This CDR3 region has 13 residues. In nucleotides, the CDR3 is TGCGCCAGCAGCCAAGAACAAGGGTTTGGCTACACCTTC. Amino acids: CASSQEQGFGYTF.

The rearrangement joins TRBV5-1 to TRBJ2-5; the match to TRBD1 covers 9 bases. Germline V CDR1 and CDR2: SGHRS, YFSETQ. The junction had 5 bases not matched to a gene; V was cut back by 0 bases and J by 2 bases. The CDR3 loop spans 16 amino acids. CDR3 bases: TGCGCCAGCAGCTTGGCCCCCGGGACAGGGCAAGAGACCCAGTACTTC. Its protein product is CASSLAPGTGQETQYF.

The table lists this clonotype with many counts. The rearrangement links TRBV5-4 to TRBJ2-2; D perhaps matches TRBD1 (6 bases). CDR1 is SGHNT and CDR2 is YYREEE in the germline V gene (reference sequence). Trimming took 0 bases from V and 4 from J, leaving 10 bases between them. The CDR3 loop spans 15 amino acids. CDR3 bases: TGTGCCAGCAGCTTGGGCAGGGGAGTCACCGGGGAGCTGTTTTTT. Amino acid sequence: CASSLGRGVTGELFF.

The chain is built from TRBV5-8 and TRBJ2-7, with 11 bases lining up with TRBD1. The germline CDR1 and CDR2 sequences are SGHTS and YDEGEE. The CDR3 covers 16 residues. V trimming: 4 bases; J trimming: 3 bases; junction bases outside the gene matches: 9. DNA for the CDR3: TGTGCCAGCAGCAACAAACGGACAGGGGGCTACTACGAGCAGTACTTC. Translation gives CASSNKRTGGYYEQYF.

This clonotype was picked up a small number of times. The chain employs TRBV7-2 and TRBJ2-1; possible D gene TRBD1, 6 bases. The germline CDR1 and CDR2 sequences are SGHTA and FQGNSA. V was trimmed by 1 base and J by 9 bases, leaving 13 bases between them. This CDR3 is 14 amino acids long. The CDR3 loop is CASSLGSGVGEQFF. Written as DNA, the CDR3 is TGTGCCAGCAGCTTAGGGTCAGGGGTGGGTGAGCAGTTCTTC.

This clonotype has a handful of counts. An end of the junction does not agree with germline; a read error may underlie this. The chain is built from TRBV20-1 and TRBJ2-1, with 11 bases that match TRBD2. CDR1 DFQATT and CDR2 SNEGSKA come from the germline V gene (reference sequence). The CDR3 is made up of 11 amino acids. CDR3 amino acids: CSASRTSGRIF. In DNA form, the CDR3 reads TGCAGTGCTAGCCGGACTAGCGGGCGGATCTTC.

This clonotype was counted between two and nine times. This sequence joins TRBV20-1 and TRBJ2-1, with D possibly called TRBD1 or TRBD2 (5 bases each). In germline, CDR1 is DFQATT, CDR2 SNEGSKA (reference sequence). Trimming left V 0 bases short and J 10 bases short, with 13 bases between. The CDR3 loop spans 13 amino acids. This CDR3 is CSARDTLGEEQFF. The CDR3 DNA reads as TGCAGTGCTAGAGATACTTTGGGGGAAGAGCAGTTCTTC.

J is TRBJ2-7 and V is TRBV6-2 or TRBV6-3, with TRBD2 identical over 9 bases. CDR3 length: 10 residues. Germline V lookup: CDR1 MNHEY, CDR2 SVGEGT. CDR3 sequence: CASSHPGLAV. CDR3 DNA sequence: TGTGCCAGCAGCCACCCGGGACTAGCCGTC.

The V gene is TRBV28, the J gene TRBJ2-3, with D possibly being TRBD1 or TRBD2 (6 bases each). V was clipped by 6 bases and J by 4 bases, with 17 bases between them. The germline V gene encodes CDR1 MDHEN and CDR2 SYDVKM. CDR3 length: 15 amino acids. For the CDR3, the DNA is TGTGCCAGCAGCCCGGGGGCACCCCCCCCAGATACGCAGTATTTT. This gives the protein CASSPGAPPPDTQYF.

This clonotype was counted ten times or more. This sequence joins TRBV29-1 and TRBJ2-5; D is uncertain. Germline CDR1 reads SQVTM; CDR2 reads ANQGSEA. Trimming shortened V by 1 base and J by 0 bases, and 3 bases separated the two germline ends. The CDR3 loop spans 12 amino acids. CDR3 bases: TGCAGCGTTGAAGGAAACCAAGAGACCCAGTACTTC. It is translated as CSVEGNQETQYF.

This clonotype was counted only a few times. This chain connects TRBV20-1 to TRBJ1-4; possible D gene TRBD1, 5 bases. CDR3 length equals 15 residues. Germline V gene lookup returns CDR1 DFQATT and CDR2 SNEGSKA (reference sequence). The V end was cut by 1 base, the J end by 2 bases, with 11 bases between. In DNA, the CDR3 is TGCAGTGCTAGAGGGTCCGGGACCACTAATGAAAAACTGTTTTTT. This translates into CSARGSGTTNEKLFF.

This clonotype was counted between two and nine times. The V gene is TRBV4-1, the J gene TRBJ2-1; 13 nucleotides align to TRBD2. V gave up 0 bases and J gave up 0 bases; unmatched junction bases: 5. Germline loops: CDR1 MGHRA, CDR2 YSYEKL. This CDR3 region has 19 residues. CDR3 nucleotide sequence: TGCGCCAGCAGCCAAGATTCGACTAGCGGGGGGAGCTCCTACAATGAGCAGTTCTTC. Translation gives CASSQDSTSGGSSYNEQFF.

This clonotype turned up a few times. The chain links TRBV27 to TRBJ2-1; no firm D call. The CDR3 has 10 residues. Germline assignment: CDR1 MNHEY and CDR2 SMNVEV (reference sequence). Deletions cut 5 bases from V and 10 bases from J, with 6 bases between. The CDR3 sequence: CASSPQEQFF. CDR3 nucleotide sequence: TGTGCCAGCAGTCCCCAAGAGCAGTTCTTC.

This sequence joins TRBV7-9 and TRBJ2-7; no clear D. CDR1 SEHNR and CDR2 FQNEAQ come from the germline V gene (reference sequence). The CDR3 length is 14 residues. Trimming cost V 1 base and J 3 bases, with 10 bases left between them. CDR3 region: CASSLVDGNYEQYF. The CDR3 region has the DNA TGTGCCAGCAGCTTAGTAGATGGGAACTACGAGCAGTACTTC.

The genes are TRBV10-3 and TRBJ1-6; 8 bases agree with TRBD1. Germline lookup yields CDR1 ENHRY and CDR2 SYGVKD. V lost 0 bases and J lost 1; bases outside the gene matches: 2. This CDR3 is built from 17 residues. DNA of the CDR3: TGTGCCATCAGTGAGTCGCAGGGGGCGTCCTATAATTCACCCCTCCACTTT. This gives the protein CAISESQGASYNSPLHF.

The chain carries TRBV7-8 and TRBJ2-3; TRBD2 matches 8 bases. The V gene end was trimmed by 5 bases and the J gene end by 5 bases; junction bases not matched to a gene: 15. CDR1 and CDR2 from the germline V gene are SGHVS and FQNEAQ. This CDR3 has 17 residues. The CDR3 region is CASSPRLARDVGDTQYF. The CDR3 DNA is TGTGCCAGCAGCCCGCGACTAGCGAGAGACGTCGGAGATACGCAGTATTTT.

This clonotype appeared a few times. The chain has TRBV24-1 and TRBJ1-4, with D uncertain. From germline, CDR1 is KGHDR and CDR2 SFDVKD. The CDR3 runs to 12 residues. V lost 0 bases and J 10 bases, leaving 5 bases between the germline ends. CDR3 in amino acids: CATSDLAGKLFF. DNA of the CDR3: TGTGCCACCAGTGATTTGGCGGGAAAACTGTTTTTT.

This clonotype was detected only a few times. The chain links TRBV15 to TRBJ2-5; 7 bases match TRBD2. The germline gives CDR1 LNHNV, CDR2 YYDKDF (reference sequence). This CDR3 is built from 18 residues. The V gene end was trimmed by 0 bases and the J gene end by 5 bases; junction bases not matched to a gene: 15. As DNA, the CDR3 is TGTGCCACCAGCAGAGATGGGGCTCTAGCGGACTGGAGTGAGACCCAGTACTTC. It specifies CATSRDGALADWSETQYF.